This T cell receptor (beta chain) was captured in a study of T cells of healthy individuals. In TCRdb, the 5' RACE reads were re-called with MiXCR into one record per CDR3 protein. The data show roughly 87,000 distinct CDR3 sequences, about 16% seen once. This clonotype was detected ten times or more. The length of the CDR3 is 14 residues. Per germline, CDR1 SGHRS and CDR2 YFSETQ. The ends lost 3 bases at V and 8 bases at J; junction bases unmatched: 8. The chain combines TRBV5-1 with TRBJ2-1; 7 bases are shared with TRBD1. The sequence derives from a human donor in good health. CDR3 coding DNA: TGCGCCAGCAGCTCGGGACAGTCATTCGATGAGCAGTTCTTC. Its protein is CASSSGQSFDEQFF.